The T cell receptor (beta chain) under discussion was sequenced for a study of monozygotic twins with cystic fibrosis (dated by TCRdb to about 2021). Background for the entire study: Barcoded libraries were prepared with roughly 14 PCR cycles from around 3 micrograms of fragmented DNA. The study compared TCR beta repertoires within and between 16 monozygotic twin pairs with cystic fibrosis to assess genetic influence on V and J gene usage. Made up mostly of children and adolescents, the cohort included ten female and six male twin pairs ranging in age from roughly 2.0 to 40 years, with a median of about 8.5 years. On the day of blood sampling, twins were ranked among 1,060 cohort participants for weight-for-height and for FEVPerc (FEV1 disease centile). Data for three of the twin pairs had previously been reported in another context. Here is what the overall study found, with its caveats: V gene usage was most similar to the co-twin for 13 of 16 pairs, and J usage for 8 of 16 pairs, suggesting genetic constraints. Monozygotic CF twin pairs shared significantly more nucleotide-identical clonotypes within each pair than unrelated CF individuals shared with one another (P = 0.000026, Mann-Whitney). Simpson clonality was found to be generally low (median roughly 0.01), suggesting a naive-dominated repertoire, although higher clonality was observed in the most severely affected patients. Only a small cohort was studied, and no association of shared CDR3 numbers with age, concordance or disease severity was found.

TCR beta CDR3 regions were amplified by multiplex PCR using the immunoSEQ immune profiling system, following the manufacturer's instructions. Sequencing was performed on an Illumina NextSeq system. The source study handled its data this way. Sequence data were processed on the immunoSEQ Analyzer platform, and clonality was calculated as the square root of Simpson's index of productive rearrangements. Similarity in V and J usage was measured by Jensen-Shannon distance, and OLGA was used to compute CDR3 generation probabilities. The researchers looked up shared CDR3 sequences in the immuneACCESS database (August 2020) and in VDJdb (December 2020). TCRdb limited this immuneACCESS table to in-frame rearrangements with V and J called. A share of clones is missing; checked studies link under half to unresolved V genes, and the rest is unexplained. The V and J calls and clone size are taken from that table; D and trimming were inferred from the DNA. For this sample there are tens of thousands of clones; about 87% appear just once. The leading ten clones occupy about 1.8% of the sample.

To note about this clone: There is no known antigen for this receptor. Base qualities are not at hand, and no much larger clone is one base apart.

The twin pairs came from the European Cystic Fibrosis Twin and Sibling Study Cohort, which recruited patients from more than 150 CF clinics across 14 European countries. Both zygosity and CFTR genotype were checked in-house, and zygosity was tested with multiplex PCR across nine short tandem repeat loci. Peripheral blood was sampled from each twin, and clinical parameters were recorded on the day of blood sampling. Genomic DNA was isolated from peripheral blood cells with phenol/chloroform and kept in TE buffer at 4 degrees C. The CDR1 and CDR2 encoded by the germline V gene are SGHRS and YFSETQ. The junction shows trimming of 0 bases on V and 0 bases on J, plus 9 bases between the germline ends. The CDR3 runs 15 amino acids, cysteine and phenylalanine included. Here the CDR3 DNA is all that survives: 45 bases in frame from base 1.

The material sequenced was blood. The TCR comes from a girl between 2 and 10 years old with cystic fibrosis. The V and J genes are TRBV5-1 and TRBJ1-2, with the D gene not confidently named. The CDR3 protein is CASSLGGEANYGYTF. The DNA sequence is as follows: TGCGCCAGCAGCTTGGGGGGAGAGGCTAACTATGGCTACACCTTC.